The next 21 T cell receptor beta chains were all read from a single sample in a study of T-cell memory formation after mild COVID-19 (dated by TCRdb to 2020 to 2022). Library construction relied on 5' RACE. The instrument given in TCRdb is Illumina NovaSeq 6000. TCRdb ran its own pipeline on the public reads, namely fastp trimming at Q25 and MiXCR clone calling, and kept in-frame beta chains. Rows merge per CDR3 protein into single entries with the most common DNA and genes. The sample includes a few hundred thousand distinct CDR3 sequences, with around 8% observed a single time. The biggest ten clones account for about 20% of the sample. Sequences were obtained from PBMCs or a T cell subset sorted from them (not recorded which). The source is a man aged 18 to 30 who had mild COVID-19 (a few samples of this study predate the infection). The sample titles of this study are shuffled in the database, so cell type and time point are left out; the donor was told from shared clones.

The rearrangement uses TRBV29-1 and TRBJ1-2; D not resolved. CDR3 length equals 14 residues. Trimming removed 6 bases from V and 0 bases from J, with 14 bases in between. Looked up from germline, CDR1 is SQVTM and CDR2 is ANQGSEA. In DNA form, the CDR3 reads TGCAGCGTACAACCGGGCACCACTAACTATGGCTACACCTTC. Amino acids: CSVQPGTTNYGYTF.

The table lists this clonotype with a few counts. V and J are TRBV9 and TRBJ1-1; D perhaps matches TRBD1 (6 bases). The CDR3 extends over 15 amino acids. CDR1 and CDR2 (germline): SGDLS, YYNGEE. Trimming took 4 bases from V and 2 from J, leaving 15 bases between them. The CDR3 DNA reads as TGTGCCAGCAGCCCACCGGGACATCCTAACACTGAAGCTTTCTTT. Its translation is CASSPPGHPNTEAFF.

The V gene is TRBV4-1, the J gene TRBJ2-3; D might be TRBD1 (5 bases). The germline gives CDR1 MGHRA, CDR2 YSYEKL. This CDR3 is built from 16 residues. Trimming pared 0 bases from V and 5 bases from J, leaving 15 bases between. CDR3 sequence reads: CASSQEAKGFVDTQYF. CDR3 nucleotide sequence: TGCGCCAGCAGCCAAGAGGCAAAGGGGTTCGTAGATACGCAGTATTTT.

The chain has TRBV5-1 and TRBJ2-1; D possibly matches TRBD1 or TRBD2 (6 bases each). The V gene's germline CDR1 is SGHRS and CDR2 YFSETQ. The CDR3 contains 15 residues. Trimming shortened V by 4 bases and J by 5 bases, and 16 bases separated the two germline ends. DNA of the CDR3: TGCGCCAGCAGCCCTAGGGGGGCCCCCCACAATGAGCAGTTCTTC. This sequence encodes CASSPRGAPHNEQFF.

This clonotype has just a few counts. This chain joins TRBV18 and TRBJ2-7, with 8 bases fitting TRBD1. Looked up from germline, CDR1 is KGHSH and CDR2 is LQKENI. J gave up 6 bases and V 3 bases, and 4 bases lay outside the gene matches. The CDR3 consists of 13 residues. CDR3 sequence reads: CASSPDREGEQYV. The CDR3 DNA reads TGTGCCAGCTCACCGGACAGGGAAGGCGAGCAGTACGTC.

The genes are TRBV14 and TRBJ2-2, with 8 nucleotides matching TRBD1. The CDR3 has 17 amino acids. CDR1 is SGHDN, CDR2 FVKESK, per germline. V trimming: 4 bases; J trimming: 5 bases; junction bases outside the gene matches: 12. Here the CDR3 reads CASSRTSDRAATGELFF. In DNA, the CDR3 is TGTGCCAGCAGCCGCACCTCGGACAGGGCCGCAACCGGGGAGCTGTTTTTT. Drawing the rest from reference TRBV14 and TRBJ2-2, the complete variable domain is EAGVTQFPSHSVIEKGQTVTLRCDPISGHDNLYWYRRVMGKEIKFLLHFVKESKQDESGMPNNRFLAERTGGTYSTLKVQPAELEDSGVYFCASSRTSDRAATGELFFGEGSRLTVL.

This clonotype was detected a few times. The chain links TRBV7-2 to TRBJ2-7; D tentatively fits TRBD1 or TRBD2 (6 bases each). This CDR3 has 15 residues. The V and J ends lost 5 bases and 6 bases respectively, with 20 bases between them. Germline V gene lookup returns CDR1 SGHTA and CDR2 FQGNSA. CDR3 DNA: TGTGCCAGCAGCCCAAAAGGAGGGACATATCGCGAGCAGTACTTC. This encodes CASSPKGGTYREQYF.

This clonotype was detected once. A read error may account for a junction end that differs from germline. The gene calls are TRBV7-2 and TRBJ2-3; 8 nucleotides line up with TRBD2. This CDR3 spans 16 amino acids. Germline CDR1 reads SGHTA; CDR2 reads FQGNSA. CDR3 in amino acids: CASSLTARGGADTKYF. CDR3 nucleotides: TGTGCCAGCAGCTTAACAGCCCGGGGGGGTGCAGATACGAAGTATTTT.

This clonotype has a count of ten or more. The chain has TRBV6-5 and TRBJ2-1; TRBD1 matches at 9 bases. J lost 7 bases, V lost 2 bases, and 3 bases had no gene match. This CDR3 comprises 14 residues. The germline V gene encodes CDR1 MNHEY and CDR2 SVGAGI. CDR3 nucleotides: TGTGCCAGCAGTTACCGGACAGGGGCGAATGAGCAGTTCTTC. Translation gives CASSYRTGANEQFF.

The chain's CDR3 is CASSSDRGDYTGWEQYF. CDR3 nucleotides: TGTGCCAGCAGTTCCGACAGGGGGGACTATACCGGATGGGAGCAGTACTTC. This rearrangement joins TRBV12-3 or TRBV12-4 to TRBJ2-7; 9 bases fit TRBD1. V shed 4 bases and J 7 bases; nucleotides not matched to a gene: 17. The CDR3 consists of 17 residues.

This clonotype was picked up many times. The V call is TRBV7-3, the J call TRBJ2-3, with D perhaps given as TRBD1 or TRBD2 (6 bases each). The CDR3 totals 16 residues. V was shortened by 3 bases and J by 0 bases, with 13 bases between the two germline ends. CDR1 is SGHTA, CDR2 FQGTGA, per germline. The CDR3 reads CASSFSGRGSTDTQYF. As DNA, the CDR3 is TGTGCCAGCAGCTTTAGCGGCAGGGGAAGCACAGATACGCAGTATTTT.

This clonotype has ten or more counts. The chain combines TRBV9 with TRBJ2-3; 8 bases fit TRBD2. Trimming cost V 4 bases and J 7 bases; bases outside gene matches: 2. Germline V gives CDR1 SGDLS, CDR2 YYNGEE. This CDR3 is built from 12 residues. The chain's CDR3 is CASSSGGNTQYF. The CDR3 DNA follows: TGTGCCAGCAGCTCGGGAGGGAATACGCAGTATTTT.

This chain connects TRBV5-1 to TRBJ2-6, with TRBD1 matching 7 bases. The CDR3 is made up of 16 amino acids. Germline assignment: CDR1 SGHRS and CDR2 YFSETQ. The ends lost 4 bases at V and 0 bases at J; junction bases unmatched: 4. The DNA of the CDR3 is TGCGCCAGCAGCACGGGACAGACCTCTGGGGCCAACGTCCTGACTTTC. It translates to CASSTGQTSGANVLTF.

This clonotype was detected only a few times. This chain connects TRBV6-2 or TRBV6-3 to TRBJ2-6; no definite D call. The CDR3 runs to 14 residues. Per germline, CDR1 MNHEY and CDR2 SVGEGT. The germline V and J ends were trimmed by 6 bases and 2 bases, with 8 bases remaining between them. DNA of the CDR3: TGTGCCAGCAGACAAAGTCCTGGGGCCAACGTCCTGACTTTC. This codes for CASRQSPGANVLTF.

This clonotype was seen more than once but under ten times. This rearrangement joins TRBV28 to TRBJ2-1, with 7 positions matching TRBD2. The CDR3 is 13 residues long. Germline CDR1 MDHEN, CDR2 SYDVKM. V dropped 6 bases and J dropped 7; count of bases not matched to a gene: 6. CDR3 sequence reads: CASRSGTKNEQFF. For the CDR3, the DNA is TGTGCCAGCAGGAGCGGGACCAAAAATGAGCAGTTCTTC.

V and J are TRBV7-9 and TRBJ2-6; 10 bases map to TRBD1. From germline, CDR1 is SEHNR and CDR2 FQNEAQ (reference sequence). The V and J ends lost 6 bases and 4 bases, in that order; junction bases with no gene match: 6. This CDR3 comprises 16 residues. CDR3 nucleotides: TGTGCCAGCAGTTGGGACAGGGGAGCCGGGGCCAACGTCCTGACTTTC. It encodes CASSWDRGAGANVLTF.

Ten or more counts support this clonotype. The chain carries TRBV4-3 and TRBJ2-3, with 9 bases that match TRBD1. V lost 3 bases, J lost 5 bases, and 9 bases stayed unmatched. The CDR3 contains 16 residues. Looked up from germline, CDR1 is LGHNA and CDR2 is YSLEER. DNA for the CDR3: TGCGCCAGCAGCCATGCTCCGGGACAGGGTGAAGATACGCAGTATTTT. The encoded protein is CASSHAPGQGEDTQYF.

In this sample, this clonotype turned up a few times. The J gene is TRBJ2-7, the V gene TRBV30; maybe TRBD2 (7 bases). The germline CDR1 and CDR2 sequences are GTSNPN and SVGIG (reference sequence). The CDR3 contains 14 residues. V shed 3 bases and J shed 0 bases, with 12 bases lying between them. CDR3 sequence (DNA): TGTGCCTGGAGGGGCGGGGGCTACTCCTACGAGCAGTACTTC. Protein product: CAWRGGGYSYEQYF.

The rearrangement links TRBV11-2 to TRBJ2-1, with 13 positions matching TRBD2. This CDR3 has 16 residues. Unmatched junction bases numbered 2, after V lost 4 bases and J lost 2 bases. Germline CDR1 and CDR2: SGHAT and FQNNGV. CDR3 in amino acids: CASSWGTSGAYNEQFF. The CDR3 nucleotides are TGTGCCAGCAGCTGGGGGACTAGCGGGGCCTACAATGAGCAGTTCTTC.

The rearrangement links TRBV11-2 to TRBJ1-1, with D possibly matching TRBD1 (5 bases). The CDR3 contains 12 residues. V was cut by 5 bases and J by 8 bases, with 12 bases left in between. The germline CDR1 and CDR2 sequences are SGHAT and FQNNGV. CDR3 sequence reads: CASSGDGGEAFF. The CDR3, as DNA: TGTGCCAGCAGCGGAGACGGGGGGGAAGCTTTCTTT.

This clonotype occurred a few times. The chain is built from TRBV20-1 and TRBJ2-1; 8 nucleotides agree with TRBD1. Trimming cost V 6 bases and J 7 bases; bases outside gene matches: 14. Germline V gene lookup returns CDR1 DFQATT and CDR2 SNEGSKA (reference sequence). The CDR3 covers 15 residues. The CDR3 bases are TGCAGTGCCTACCCGGACAGGGATGGTAAGAATGAGCAGTTCTTC. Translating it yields CSAYPDRDGKNEQFF.